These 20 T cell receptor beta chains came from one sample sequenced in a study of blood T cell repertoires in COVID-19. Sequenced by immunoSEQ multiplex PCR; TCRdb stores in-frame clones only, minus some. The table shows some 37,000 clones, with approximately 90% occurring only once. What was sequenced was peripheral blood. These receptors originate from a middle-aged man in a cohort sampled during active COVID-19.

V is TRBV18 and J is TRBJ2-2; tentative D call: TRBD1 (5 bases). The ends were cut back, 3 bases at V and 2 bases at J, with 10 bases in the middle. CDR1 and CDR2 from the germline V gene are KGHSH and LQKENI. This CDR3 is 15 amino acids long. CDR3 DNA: TGTGCCAGCTCACCCCAGGGCATCAACACCGGGGAGCTGTTTTTT. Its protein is CASSPQGINTGELFF.

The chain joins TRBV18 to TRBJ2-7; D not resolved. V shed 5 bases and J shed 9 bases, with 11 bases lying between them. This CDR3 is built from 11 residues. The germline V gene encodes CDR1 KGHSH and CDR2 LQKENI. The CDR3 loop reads CASSARWVQYV. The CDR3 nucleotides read TGTGCCAGCTCAGCTAGATGGGTGCAGTACGTC.

Here the CDR3 reads CASSLVRAYEQYV. The CDR3 DNA reads as TGTGCCAGCAGCTTAGTGAGAGCGTACGAGCAGTACGTC. The J gene is TRBJ2-7, the V gene TRBV11-2; the D is unclear. With 1 base removed from V and 4 bases from J, the gap between germline ends came to 8 bases. CDR1 and CDR2 (germline): SGHAT, FQNNGV. The CDR3 loop spans 13 amino acids.

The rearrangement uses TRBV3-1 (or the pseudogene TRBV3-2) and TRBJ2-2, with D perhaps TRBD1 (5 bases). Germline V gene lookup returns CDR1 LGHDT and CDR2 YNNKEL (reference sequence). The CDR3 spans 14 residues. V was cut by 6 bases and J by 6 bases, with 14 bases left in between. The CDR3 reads CASSSTGFPGELFF. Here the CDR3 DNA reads TGTGCCAGCAGTTCTACAGGTTTTCCCGGGGAGCTGTTTTTT.

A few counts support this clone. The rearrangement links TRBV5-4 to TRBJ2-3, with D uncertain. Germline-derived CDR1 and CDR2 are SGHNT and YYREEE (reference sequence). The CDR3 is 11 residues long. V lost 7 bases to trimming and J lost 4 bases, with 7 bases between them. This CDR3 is CASGSADTQYF. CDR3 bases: TGTGCCAGCGGTAGTGCAGATACGCAGTATTTT.

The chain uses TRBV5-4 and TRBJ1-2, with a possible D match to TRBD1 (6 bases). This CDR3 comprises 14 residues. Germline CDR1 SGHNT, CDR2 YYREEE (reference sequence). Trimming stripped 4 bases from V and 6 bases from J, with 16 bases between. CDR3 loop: CASSVGALYDGYTF. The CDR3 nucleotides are TGTGCCAGCAGCGTGGGGGCGCTTTATGATGGCTACACCTTC. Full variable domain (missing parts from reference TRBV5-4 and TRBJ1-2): ETGVTQSPTHLIKTRGQQVTLRCSSQSGHNTVSWYQQALGQGPQFIFQYYREEENGRGNFPPRFSGLQFPNYSSELNVNALELDDSALYLCASSVGALYDGYTFGSGTRLTVV.

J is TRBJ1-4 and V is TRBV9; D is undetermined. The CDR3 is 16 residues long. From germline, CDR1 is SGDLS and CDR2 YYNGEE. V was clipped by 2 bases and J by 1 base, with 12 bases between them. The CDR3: CASSVSGMETNEKLFF. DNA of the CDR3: TGTGCCAGCAGCGTCTCGGGGATGGAAACTAATGAAAAACTGTTTTTT.

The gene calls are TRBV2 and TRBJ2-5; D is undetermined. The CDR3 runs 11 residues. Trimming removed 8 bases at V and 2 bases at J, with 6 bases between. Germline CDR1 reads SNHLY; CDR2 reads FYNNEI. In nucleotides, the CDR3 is TGTGCCAGCGGGCGACAAGAGACCCAGTACTTC. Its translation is CASGRQETQYF.

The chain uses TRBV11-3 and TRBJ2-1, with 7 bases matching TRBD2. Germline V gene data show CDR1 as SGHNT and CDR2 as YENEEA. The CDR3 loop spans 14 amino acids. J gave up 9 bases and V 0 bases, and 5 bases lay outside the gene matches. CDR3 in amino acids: CASSLEISGGEQFF. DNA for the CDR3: TGTGCCAGCAGCTTAGAGATTTCGGGGGGTGAGCAGTTCTTC.

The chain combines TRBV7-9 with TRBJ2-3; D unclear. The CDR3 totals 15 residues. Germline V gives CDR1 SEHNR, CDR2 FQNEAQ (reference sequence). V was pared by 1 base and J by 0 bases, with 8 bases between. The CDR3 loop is CASSLVPRSTDTQYF. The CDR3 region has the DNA TGTGCCAGCAGCTTAGTACCCCGGAGCACAGATACGCAGTATTTT.

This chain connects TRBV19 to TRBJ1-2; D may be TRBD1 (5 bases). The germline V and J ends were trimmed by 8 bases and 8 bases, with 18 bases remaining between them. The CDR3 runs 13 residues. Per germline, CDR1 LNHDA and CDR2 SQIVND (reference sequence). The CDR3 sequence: CASGFKGSAGYTF. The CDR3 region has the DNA TGTGCCAGTGGATTCAAGGGGTCAGCAGGCTACACCTTC.

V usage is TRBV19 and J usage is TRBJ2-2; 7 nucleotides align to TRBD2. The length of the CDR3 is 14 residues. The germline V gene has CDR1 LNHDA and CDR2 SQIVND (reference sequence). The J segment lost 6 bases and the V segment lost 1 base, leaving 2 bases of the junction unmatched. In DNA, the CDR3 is TGTGCCAGTAGTATAGGGACTAGATCCGGGGAGCTGTTTTTT. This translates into CASSIGTRSGELFF.

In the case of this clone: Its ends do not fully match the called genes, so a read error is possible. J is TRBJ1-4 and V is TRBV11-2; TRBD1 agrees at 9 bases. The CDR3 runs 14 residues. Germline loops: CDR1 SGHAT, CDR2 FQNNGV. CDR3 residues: CASSWTGEYEKLLF. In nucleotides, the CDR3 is TGTGCCAGCAGCTGGACAGGGGAATATGAAAAACTGCTCTTT.

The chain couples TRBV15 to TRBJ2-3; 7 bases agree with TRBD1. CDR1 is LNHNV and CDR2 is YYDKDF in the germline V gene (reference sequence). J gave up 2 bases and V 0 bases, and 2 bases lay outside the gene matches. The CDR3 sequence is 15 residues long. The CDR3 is CATSREDRSTDTQYF. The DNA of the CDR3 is TGTGCCACCAGCAGAGAGGACAGGTCCACAGATACGCAGTATTTT.

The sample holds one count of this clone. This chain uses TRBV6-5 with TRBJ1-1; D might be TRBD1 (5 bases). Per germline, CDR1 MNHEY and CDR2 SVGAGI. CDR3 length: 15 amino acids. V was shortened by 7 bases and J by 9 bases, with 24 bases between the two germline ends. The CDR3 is CASTLGVGGSEKAFF. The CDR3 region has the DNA TGTGCCAGCACCTTGGGTGTGGGGGGTTCGGAGAAAGCTTTCTTT.

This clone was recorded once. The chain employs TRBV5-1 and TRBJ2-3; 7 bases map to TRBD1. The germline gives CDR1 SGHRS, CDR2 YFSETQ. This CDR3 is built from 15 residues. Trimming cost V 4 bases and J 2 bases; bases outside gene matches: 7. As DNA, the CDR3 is TGCGCCAGCAGCCCCACGGGACAGATCACAGATACGCAGTATTTT. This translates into CASSPTGQITDTQYF.

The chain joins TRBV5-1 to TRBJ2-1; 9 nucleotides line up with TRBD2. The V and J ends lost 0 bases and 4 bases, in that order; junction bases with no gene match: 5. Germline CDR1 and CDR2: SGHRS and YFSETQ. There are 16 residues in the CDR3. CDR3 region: CASSLGVAGVYNEQFF. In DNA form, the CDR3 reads TGCGCCAGCAGCTTGGGGGTAGCGGGAGTGTACAATGAGCAGTTCTTC.

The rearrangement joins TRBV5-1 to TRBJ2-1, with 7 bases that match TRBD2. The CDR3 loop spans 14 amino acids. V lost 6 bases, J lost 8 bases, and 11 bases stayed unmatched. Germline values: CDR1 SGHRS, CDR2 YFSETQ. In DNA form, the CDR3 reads TGCGCCAGCACGGCGGGAGACAAACCCCATGAGCAGTTCTTC. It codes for CASTAGDKPHEQFF.

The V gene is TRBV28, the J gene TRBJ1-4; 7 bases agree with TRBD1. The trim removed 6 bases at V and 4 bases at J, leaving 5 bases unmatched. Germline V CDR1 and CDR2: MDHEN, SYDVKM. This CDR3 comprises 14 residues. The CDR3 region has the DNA TGTGCCAGCAGCGAGGGACAGAATAATGAAAAACTGTTTTTT. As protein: CASSEGQNNEKLFF.

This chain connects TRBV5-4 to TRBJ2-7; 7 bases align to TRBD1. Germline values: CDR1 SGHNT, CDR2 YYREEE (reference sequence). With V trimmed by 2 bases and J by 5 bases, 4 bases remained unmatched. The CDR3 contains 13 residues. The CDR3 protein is CASSFRGGDEQYF. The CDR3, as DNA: TGTGCCAGCAGCTTTAGAGGGGGCGACGAGCAGTACTTC.